This entry features one T cell receptor (beta chain) sequence. As yet, its antigen is unknown. The time point denotes: week 35, safety follow-up. The investigators gave 300 ug of mutant IDH1 20-mer peptide in each vaccine dose, together with topical imiquimod. New WHO grade 3 or 4 astrocytomas that were IDH1-mutant and ATRX-lost had been found in donors. The assay was immunoSEQ multiplex PCR, and TCRdb's table has in-frame clones only and misses some. The sample lists 60,000 or so clones, around 84% occurring once. CDR1 is SGDLS and CDR2 is YYNGEE in the germline V gene. CDR3 length equals 15 residues. V lost 4 bases to trimming and J lost 8 bases; unmatched junction nucleotides: 10. This sample was included in a study of a mutant IDH1 vaccine in newly diagnosed glioma. About the study: Onset of vaccination occurred 4-6 weeks following radiotherapy alone, or with temozolomide cycles. Visit V13 took place at week 47, and visit V12 happened at week 35.

General study results and limits: Apparently unrelated to pseudoprogression were changes in the top peripheral T cell clonotypes.

The receptor was isolated from a man in his thirties or forties with glioma. This chain uses TRBV9 with TRBJ1-5; 9 nucleotides align to TRBD1. The sequencing used PBMCs, collected from a glioma patient whose treatment included an IDH1 peptide vaccine. The CDR3 coding sequence is TGTGCCAGCAGCTTAAGCGGACAGGGGTTGGAGCCCCAGCATTTT. Protein sequence: CASSLSGQGLEPQHF.